This note documents a single T cell receptor beta chain sequence. The antigen is not known. The germline CDR1 and CDR2 sequences are GTSNPN and SVGIG (reference sequence). This CDR3 has 9 residues. This sample is drawn from a study of blood T cells in healthy people across ages. As for the study in general: Capture by template switching was about one barcoded beta molecule per two T cells.

With a J-beta primer mix and a sample-barcoded 5' primer, a second PCR ran 7 to 11 cycles. TCRdb independently ran MiXCR on the 5' RACE reads; one entry per CDR3 protein. The sample includes around 790,000 distinct CDR3 sequences, under 45% seen only once; the top ten take 15% to 25%. Donation came from healthy Caucasian individuals in Russia who were aged 6 to 90. Study conclusions and caveats: The unknown donor CMV status may have confounded expanded clonotype changes.

The sequencing sample was made of blood. This receptor was identified in a man aged 55-75 years in good health. The gene calls are TRBV30 and TRBJ1-1; D uncertain. CDR3 sequence: CGLGAEAFF. CDR3 coding DNA: TGTGGCTTAGGCGCTGAAGCTTTCTTT.